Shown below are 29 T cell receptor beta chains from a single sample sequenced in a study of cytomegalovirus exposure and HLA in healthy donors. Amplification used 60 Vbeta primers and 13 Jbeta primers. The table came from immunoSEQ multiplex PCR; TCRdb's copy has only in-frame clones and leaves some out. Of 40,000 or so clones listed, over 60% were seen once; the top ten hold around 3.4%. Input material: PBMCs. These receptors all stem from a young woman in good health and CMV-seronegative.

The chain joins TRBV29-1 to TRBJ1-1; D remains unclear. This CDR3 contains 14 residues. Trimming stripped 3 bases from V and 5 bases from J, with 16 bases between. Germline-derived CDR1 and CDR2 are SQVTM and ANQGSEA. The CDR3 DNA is TGCAGCGTTGATGATAAGGGAAGGAGGACTGAAGCTTTCTTT. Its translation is CSVDDKGRRTEAFF.

The CDR3 DNA sequence: TGCGCCAGCAGCTGGACAGGCTCGGAAGAGACCCAGTACTTC. It yields the protein CASSWTGSEETQYF. V is TRBV5-1 and J is TRBJ2-5; 7 nucleotides line up with TRBD1. J was trimmed by 3 bases and V by 3 bases; bases with no gene match: 5. Germline CDR1 SGHRS, CDR2 YFSETQ. The CDR3 totals 14 residues.

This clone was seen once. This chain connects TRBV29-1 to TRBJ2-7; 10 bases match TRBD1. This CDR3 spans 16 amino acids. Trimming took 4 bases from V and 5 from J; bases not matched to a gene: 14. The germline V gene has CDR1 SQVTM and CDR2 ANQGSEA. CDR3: CSVGRSGTGDSNEQYF. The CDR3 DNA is TGCAGCGTTGGAAGGTCCGGGACAGGGGACTCGAACGAGCAGTACTTC.

This chain's CDR3 is CASSYSTDPLALHF. The CDR3 DNA sequence: TGTGCCAGCAGTTACTCTACAGACCCCTTGGCCCTCCACTTT. The chain couples TRBV6-6 to TRBJ1-6, with D unresolved. CDR1 MNHNY and CDR2 SVGAGI come from the germline V gene (reference sequence). The CDR3 consists of 14 residues. The V end lost 0 bases, the J end lost 14 bases, and 14 bases lay between the germline ends.

The CDR3 bases are TGTGCCAGCGGGTGGGCCTCTACTAATGAAAAACTGTTTTTT. Its translation: CASGWASTNEKLFF. The chain has TRBV27 and TRBJ1-4, with D unclear. This CDR3 comprises 14 residues. V gave up 8 bases and J gave up 2 bases, with 12 bases separating them. Germline loops: CDR1 MNHEY, CDR2 SMNVEV (reference sequence).

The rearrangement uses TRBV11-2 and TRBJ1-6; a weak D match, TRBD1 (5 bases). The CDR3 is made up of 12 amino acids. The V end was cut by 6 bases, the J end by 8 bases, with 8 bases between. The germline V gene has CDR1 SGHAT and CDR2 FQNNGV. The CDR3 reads CASSRGDSPLHF. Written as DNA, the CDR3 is TGTGCCAGCAGTCGGGGGGATTCACCCCTCCACTTT.

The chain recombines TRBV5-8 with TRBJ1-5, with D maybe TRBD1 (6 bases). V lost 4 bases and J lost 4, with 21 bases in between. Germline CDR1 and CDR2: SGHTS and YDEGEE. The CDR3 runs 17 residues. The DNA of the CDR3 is TGTGCCAGCAGCCTCGAGGGGGATGTTTACGTTAATCAGCCCCAGCATTTT. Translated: CASSLEGDVYVNQPQHF.

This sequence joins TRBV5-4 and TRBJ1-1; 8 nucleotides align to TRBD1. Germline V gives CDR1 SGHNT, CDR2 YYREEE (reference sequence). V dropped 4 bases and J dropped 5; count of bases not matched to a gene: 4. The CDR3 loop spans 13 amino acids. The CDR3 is CASSGTGITEAFF. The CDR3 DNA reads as TGTGCCAGCAGCGGGACAGGCATAACTGAAGCTTTCTTT.

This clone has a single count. The CDR3 DNA reads as TGCAGCGTTCGACAGGGTTTTAGTGGCTACACCTTC. It encodes CSVRQGFSGYTF. The chain joins TRBV29-1 to TRBJ1-2, with 7 bases identical to TRBD1. V lost 5 bases and J lost 7; bases outside the gene matches: 7. This CDR3 comprises 12 residues. Per germline, CDR1 SQVTM and CDR2 ANQGSEA.

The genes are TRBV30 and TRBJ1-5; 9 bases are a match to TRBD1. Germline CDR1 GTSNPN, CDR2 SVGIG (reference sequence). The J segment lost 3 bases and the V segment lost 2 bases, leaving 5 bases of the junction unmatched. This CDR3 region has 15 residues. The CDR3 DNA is TGTGCCTGGAGTATAGGGGACAGGGACAATCAGCCCCAGCATTTT. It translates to CAWSIGDRDNQPQHF. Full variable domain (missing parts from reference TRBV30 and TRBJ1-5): SQTIHQWPATLVQPVGSPLSLECTVEGTSNPNLYWYRQAAGRGLQLLFYSVGIGQISSEVPQNLSASRPQDRQFILSSKKLLLSDSGFYLCAWSIGDRDNQPQHFGDGTRLSIL.

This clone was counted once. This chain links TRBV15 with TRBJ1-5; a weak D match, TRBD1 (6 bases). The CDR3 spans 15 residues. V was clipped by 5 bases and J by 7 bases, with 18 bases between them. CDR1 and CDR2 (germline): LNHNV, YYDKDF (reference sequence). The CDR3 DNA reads TGTGCCACCAGCGCTGGAAGGGGGGAGGGACAGCCCCAGCATTTT. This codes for CATSAGRGEGQPQHF.

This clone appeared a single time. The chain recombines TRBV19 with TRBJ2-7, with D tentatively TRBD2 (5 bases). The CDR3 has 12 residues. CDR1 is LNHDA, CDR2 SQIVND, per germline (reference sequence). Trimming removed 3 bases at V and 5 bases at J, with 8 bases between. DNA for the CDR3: TGTGCCAGTAGTATCACCGGGAACGAGCAGTACTTC. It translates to CASSITGNEQYF.

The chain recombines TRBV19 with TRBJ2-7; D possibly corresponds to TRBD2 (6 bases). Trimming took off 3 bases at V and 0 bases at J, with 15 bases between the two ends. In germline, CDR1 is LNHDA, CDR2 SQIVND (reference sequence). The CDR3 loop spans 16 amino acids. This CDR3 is CASSIGRAGLSYEQYF. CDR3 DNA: TGTGCCAGTAGTATCGGTCGGGCGGGACTCTCCTACGAGCAGTACTTC.

CDR3 coding DNA: TGCAGCGTTGAAGATCCCGGGACAAATACCTACAATGAGCAGTTCTTC. It specifies CSVEDPGTNTYNEQFF. The chain recombines TRBV29-1 with TRBJ2-1; tentative D call: TRBD1 (6 bases). The CDR3 has 16 residues. Trimming pared 0 bases from V and 2 bases from J, leaving 14 bases between. Germline values: CDR1 SQVTM, CDR2 ANQGSEA.

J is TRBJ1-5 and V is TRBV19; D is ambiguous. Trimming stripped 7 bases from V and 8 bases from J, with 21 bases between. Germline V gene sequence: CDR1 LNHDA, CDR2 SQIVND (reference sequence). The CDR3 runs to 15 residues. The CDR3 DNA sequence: TGTGCCAGTAAGGGAGAGGGCTTTTGGTGGGAGCCCCAGCATTTT. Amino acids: CASKGEGFWWEPQHF.

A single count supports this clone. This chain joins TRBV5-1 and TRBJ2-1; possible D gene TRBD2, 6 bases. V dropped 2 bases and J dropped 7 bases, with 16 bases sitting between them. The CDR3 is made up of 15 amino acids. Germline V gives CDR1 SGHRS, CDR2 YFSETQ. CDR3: CASSFTSRSGNEQFF. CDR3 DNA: TGCGCCAGCAGCTTCACTAGCCGTTCGGGGAATGAGCAGTTCTTC.

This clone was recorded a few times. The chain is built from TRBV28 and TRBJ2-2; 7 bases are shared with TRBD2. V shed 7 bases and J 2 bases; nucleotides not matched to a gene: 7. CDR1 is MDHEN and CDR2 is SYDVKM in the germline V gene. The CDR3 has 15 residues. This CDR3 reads CASKPGLTNTGELFF. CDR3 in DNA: TGTGCCAGCAAGCCGGGACTAACCAACACCGGGGAGCTGTTTTTT.

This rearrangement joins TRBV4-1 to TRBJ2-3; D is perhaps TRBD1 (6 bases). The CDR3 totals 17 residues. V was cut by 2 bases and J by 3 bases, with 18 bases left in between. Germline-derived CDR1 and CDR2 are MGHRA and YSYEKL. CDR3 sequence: CASSQIILTGSTDTQYF. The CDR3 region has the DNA TGCGCCAGCAGCCAAATTATCTTAACAGGGTCGACAGATACGCAGTATTTT.

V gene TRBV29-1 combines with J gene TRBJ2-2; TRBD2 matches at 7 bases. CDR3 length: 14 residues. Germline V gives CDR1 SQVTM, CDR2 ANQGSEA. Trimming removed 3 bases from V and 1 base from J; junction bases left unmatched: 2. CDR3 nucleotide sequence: TGCAGCGTTGAGGAGCGGGGGAACACCGGGGAGCTGTTTTTT. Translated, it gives CSVEERGNTGELFF.

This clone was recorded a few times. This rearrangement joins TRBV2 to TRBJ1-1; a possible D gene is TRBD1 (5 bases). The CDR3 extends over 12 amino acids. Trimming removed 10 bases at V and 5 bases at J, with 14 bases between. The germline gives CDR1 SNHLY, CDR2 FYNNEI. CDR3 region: CATRQPPTEAFF. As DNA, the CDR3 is TGTGCCACTAGACAGCCCCCGACTGAAGCTTTCTTT.

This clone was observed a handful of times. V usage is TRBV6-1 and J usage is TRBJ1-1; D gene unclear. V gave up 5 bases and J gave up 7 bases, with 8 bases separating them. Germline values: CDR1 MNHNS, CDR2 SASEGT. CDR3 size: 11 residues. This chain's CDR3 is CASSYRGEAFF. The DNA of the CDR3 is TGTGCCAGCAGTTATCGAGGTGAAGCTTTCTTT.

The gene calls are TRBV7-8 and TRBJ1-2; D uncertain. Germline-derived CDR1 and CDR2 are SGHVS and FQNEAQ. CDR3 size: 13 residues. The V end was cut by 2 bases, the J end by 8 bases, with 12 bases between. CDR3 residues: CASSLFGSGGYTF. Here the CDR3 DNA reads TGTGCCAGCAGCTTATTTGGTTCAGGCGGCTACACCTTC.

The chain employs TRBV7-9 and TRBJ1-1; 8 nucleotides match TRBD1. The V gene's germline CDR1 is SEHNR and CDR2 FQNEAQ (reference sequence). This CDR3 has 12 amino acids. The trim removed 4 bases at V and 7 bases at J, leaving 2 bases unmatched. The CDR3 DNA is TGTGCCAGCAGCTCGACAGGGGATGAAGCTTTCTTT. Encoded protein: CASSSTGDEAFF.

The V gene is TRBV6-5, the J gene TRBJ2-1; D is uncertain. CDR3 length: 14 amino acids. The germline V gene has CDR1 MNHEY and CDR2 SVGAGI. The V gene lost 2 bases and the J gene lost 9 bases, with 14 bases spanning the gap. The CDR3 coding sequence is TGTGCCAGCAGTTACCTGATTTCGACGGGTGAGCAGTTCTTC. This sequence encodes CASSYLISTGEQFF.

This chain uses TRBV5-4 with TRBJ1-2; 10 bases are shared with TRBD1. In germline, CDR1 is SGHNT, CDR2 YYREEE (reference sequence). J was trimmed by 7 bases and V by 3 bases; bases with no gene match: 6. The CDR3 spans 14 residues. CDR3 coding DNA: TGTGCCAGCAGCTGGGGGACAGGGGTTGCTGGCTACACCTTC. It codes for CASSWGTGVAGYTF. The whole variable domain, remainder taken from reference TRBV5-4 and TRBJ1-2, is ETGVTQSPTHLIKTRGQQVTLRCSSQSGHNTVSWYQQALGQGPQFIFQYYREEENGRGNFPPRFSGLQFPNYSSELNVNALELDDSALYLCASSWGTGVAGYTFGSGTRLTVV.

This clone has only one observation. CDR3 protein: CASSLGANTEAFF. The CDR3 nucleotides are TGTGCCAGCAGCTTAGGGGCGAACACTGAAGCTTTCTTT. The chain recombines TRBV7-9 with TRBJ1-1; unclear D gene. Germline loops: CDR1 SEHNR, CDR2 FQNEAQ (reference sequence). This CDR3 region has 13 residues. V lost 1 base, J lost 1 base, and 4 bases lay in between. The variable domain in full, with the rest retrieved from reference TRBV7-9 and TRBJ1-1, is DTGVSQNPRHKITKRGQNVTFRCDPISEHNRLYWYRQTLGQGPEFLTYFQNEAQLEKSRLLSDRFSAERPKGSFSTLEIQRTEQGDSAMYLCASSLGANTEAFFGQGTRLTVV.

DNA for the CDR3: TGTGCCTGGAGCGATGTTAGCGGCACAGATACGCAGTATTTT. It is translated as CAWSDVSGTDTQYF. This chain connects TRBV30 to TRBJ2-3, with a possible D match to TRBD2 (5 bases). This CDR3 is 14 amino acids long. CDR1 is GTSNPN, CDR2 SVGIG, per germline (reference sequence). Trimming cost V 3 bases and J 1 base, with 11 bases left between them. The variable domain in full, completed from reference TRBV30 and TRBJ2-3, reads SQTIHQWPATLVQPVGSPLSLECTVEGTSNPNLYWYRQAAGRGLQLLFYSVGIGQISSEVPQNLSASRPQDRQFILSSKKLLLSDSGFYLCAWSDVSGTDTQYFGPGTRLTVL.

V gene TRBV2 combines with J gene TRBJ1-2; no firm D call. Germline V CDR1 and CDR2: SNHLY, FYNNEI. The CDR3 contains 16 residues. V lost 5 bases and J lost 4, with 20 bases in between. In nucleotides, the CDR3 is TGTGCCAGCAGTTACCCGGGAAGGGAAGCTTCCTATGGCTACACCTTC. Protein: CASSYPGREASYGYTF.

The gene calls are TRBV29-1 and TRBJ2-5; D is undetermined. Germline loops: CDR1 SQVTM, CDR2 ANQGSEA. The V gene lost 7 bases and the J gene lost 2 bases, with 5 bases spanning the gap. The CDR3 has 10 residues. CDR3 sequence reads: CSARQETQYF. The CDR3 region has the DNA TGCAGCGCCAGACAAGAGACCCAGTACTTC.